The 3 T cell receptor beta chains below all came from one sample that was sequenced in a study of graft-versus-host responses after intestinal transplantation. Produced via immunoSEQ multiplex PCR; TCRdb's table is partial and in-frame only. The data contain about 90,000 clones, 88% of them singletons. For these receptors, no antigen is known. This material consisted of unstimulated CD4+ T cells sorted from spleen or lymph node cells, taken before transplant. These receptor sequences come from a human donor who was the organ donor for an intestinal transplant.

The chain uses TRBV18 and TRBJ2-7, with 9 bases matching TRBD1. Germline CDR1 reads KGHSH; CDR2 reads LQKENI. The CDR3 runs 17 residues. Trimming at V came to 1 base and at J to 2 bases, leaving 9 bases not matched to a gene. CDR3: CASSPLAGTGYTYEQYF. DNA of the CDR3: TGTGCCAGCTCACCACTGGCTGGGACAGGGTACACCTACGAGCAGTACTTC.

The gene calls are TRBV4-3 and TRBJ2-5; 10 nucleotides align to TRBD2. The CDR3 is 16 residues long. The trim removed 1 base at V and 5 bases at J, leaving 7 bases unmatched. Germline V gives CDR1 LGHNA, CDR2 YSLEER. The DNA of the CDR3 is TGCGCCAGCAGCCAAGGAGCGGGACTAGCGACGGAGACCCAGTACTTC. Encoded protein: CASSQGAGLATETQYF.

The chain uses TRBV5-6 and TRBJ2-3; 8 bases are a match to TRBD1. Looked up from germline, CDR1 is SGHDT and CDR2 is YYEEEE. V gave up 4 bases and J gave up 4 bases; unmatched junction bases: 5. This CDR3 has 14 residues. The CDR3 DNA reads TGTGCCAGCAGCGGACAGGGAATCCCAGATACGCAGTATTTT. Amino acid sequence: CASSGQGIPDTQYF. The whole variable domain, remainder taken from reference TRBV5-6 and TRBJ2-3, is DAGVTQSPTHLIKTRGQQVTLRCSPKSGHDTVSWYQQALGQGPQFIFQYYEEEERQRGNFPDRFSGHQFPNYSSELNVNALLLGDSALYLCASSGQGIPDTQYFGPGTRLTVL.